This note documents a single T cell receptor beta chain sequence. The target antigen is unknown. This sample was taken from a study of blood T cells in healthy people across ages. Across the whole study: Every two T cells gave about one barcoded beta molecule via template switching.

The CDR3 is made up of 15 amino acids. Germline values: CDR1 LGHNA, CDR2 YNFKEQ. General study results and limits: Estimates of total diversity, which came from one million sequenced T cells, were considered to be underestimates. The CMV status of each donor remained undetermined, and this could have confounded shifts in expanded clonotypes.

A second PCR, run for roughly 6 to 11 cycles, used a sample-barcoded 5' primer plus a J-beta primer mix. TCRdb passed the 5' RACE reads through MiXCR, listing each CDR3 protein once. The table includes roughly 790,000 distinct CDR3 sequences, roughly 43% detected once. Samples each had at least 5 micrograms of total RNA extracted. This clonotype was obtained from a woman aged 60-70 years in good health. The chain carries TRBV4-2 and TRBJ2-5; TRBD2 aligns across 10 bases. The J call may be incorrect, as the DNA end agrees better with TRBJ2-7. The sequencing sample was made of blood. CDR3 sequence: CASSHGLADDYEQYF. Here the CDR3 DNA reads TGTGCCAGCAGCCATGGACTAGCGGACGACTACGAGCAGTACTTC.